Reported below is one T cell receptor (beta chain). The antigen it binds to is not known. No base-level quality is on record; no much larger clone is a single base apart. TCRbeta CDR3 regions were amplified from genomic DNA using the immunoSEQ Assay, a bias-controlled multiplex PCR. The study's own analysis went as follows. Within the assay, amplification of reference gene primers was used to estimate how many nucleated cells each sample contained. To quantify the absolute abundance of each unique TCRbeta CDR3 rearrangement, sequence reads were collapsed and filtered. For each sample, productive Simpson clonality was calculated as the square root of Simpson's diversity index across productive rearrangements. TCRdb took this table from immuneACCESS and kept in-frame rearrangements with V and J called. Such tables lack part of the clones; where checked against another copy, unresolved V genes explain under half of the gap, and the rest is unexplained. The D gene and trimming were derived from the DNA, and the V and J assignments and clone size from that table. For this sample there are under 250,000 clones; 84% appear just once. Over 1.5% of the sample goes to the ten largest clones.

The record originates from a study of blood T cell repertoires in COVID-19 (dated by TCRdb to 2018 to 2021). For the study in its entirety: The collaborator samples originated in the United States, Italy and Spain and spanned the acute and convalescent phases of COVID-19. The material from the prospective study consisted of cDNA or gDNA derived from T cells, B-cell-depleted T cells, or PBMCs. Deeply sampled blood TCRbeta repertoires from subjects exposed to, actively infected with, or recovered from COVID-19 were included in the dataset. A freely available public database, intended as a resource for researchers studying the immune response to SARS-CoV-2, is where the repertoires were released. The samples were drawn from the first 160 participants of the ongoing ImmuneRACE study and from some 1,300 subjects provided by 6 global collaborators. Nearly every sample came with metadata listing a de-identified subject ID, COVID-19 status, age in years and sex. Where HLA class I and class II types were available, the types were taken from metadata supplied by the sample provider, not from assay-based typing. Findings and caveats that apply to the study as a whole: The quantity of clinical and demographic metadata differed by source and by participant and was supplied without curation.

Another Seattle source contributed samples from volunteer blood donors who had recovered from COVID-19. Whole blood was collected in K2EDTA tubes by collaborating institutions according to the institutions' own protocols. For TCRbeta analysis, collaborators shipped samples in one of three forms: frozen whole blood, isolated PBMCs, or DNA extracted from either of those sample types. This clonotype originated in a woman aged 40 to 50 who had recovered from COVID-19. Sequencing was performed on peripheral blood.

The nucleotides read TGTGCCAGCAGCTCAGGACAGGGTGTCTCCTACGAGCAGTACTTC. Its protein reads: CASSSGQGVSYEQYF. In this chain, TRBV6-5 is recombined with TRBJ2-7; 8 central bases correspond to TRBD1. In the germline V gene, CDR1 corresponds to MNHEY and CDR2 to SVGAGI. V is cut back by 6 bases and J by 0 bases, with 7 bases in the junction unmatched. The CDR3 has 15 amino acids, counting the end cysteine and phenylalanine. Of all the DNA, just the CDR3 is kept, 45 bases in frame from base 1.